A selection of T cell receptor beta chains follows, all from one sample in a study of T cell changes during pregnancy in multiple sclerosis. Only in-frame clones appear in the TCRdb table, and some are missing; sequencing was by immunoSEQ multiplex PCR. The sample yields around 130,000 clones, about 93% seen once. The material sequenced was peripheral blood, taken before pregnancy. The receptors were gathered from a female donor with multiple sclerosis, enrolled in a pregnancy study. CDR3s include the opening cysteine and the closing phenylalanine or tryptophan. A D gene is named only where the DNA matches it firmly. Only part of the rows carry a size: once, few, many, or a class if the clone is expanded.

clone size	D gene	V gene	J gene	CDR3 protein	CDR3 DNA
NA	NA	TRBV5-1	TRBJ1-2	CASRTDSDGYTF	TGCGCCAGCAGGACTGACAGTGATGGCTACACCTTC
NA	NA	TRBV10-3	TRBJ1-6	CAISEFGTFDNSPLHF	TGTGCCATCAGTGAGTTCGGGACATTCGATAATTCACCCCTCCACTTT
NA	TRBD2	TRBV6-1	TRBJ2-3	CASSDASGRVTDTQYF	TGTGCCAGCAGTGACGCGAGCGGGAGAGTAACAGATACGCAGTATTTT
NA	TRBD2	TRBV29-1	TRBJ2-1	CSVVLAGGGYNEQFF	TGCAGCGTTGTGCTAGCGGGAGGGGGGTACAATGAGCAGTTCTTC
NA	NA	TRBV9	TRBJ1-2	CASSAQAGTYGYTF	TGTGCCAGCAGTGCCCAGGCAGGCACCTATGGCTACACCTTC
NA	TRBD1	TRBV19	TRBJ2-7	CASSPGTGLSDEQYF	TGTGCCAGTAGTCCAGGGACAGGGTTGTCCGACGAGCAGTACTTC
NA	TRBD1	TRBV28	TRBJ2-7	CASSDRVNEQYF	TGTGCCAGCAGTGACAGGGTCAACGAGCAGTACTTC
NA	TRBD1	TRBV19	TRBJ2-5	CASSRDRGTETQYF	TGTGCCAGCTCCCGGGACAGGGGTACAGAGACCCAGTACTTC
NA	NA	TRBV9	TRBJ1-5	CASSLGGGRGQPQHF	TGTGCCAGCAGTCTTGGGGGGGGAAGGGGTCAGCCCCAGCATTTT
few	TRBD2	TRBV7-2	TRBJ2-5	CASSLAGRGREETQYF	TGTGCCAGCAGCTTAGCGGGGCGGGGGAGAGAGGAGACCCAGTACTTC
NA	TRBD1	TRBV18	TRBJ2-7	CASSPTGGSYEQYF	TGTGCCAGCTCACCCACAGGGGGCTCCTACGAGCAGTACTTC
NA	TRBD1	TRBV15	TRBJ2-1	CATSRGSGTGFLNEQFF	TGTGCCACCAGCAGGGGCTCCGGGACAGGGTTTCTCAATGAGCAGTTCTTC
NA	NA	TRBV9	TRBJ2-4	CASSANENIQYF	TGTGCCAGCAGCGCAAACGAGAACATTCAGTACTTC
NA	TRBD1	TRBV6-5	TRBJ1-4	CASSLGQGVKKLFF	TGTGCCAGCAGTCTAGGACAGGGCGTAAAAAAACTGTTTTTT
NA	TRBD1	TRBV27	TRBJ1-5	CASSPNRGPRHQPQHF	TGTGCCAGCAGCCCGAACAGGGGGCCGAGGCATCAGCCCCAGCATTTT
NA	TRBD1	TRBV15	TRBJ2-2	CATSRGTGAGTGELFF	TGTGCCACCAGCAGAGGGACAGGGGCCGGCACCGGGGAGCTGTTTTTT
NA	TRBD2	TRBV29-1	TRBJ2-2	CSVSKREGLGTGELFF	TGCAGCGTTAGCAAGCGGGAGGGCCTAGGCACCGGGGAGCTGTTTTTT
NA	NA	TRBV19	TRBJ1-3	CASSIASSGNTIYF	TGTGCCAGTAGTATAGCCAGCTCTGGAAACACCATATATTTT
NA	NA	TRBV7-2	TRBJ1-2	CASSLGTGREGYTF	TGTGCCAGCAGCTTAGGCACAGGGAGGGAGGGCTACACCTTC
NA	TRBD2	TRBV10-3	TRBJ2-2	CAISDRTSGRVHRVTGELFF	TGTGCCATCAGCGATCGGACTAGCGGGAGGGTTCATCGGGTCACCGGGGAGCTGTTTTTT
NA	NA	TRBV7-7	TRBJ2-3	CAIISTDTQYF	TGTGCCATTATAAGCACAGATACGCAGTATTTT
NA	NA	TRBV6-1	TRBJ1-5	CASSSGRDGNQPQHF	TGTGCCAGCTCTTCTGGGAGGGATGGCAATCAGCCCCAGCATTTT
NA	NA	TRBV5-1	TRBJ2-1	CASSLNTYNEQFF	TGCGCCAGCAGCTTAAACACGTACAATGAGCAGTTCTTC
NA	TRBD2	TRBV10-3	TRBJ2-1	CATLTSGGPGSYNEQFF	TGTGCCACCCTGACTAGCGGGGGGCCCGGCTCCTACAATGAGCAGTTCTTC
NA	TRBD1	TRBV19	TRBJ1-5	CASILQGGRLNQPQHF	TGTGCCAGTATTTTACAGGGGGGTCGCCTCAATCAGCCCCAGCATTTT
NA	NA	TRBV18	TRBJ2-3	CASSLTQGDTQYF	TGTGCCAGCTCCCTAACTCAGGGGGATACGCAGTATTTT
NA	NA	TRBV4-1	TRBJ1-1	CASSQGQGWTEAFF	TGCGCCAGCAGCCAAGGTCAGGGGTGGACTGAAGCTTTCTTT
NA	NA	TRBV7-9	TRBJ2-7	CASSPAGDSSYEQYF	TGTGCCAGCAGTCCCGCCGGGGACTCGTCCTACGAGCAGTACTTC
NA	NA	TRBV6-1	TRBJ1-5	CASSERSQGGQPQHF	TGTGCCAGCAGTGAAAGGTCGCAGGGAGGTCAGCCCCAGCATTTT
NA	TRBD2	TRBV6-5	TRBJ2-7	CASGRGYEQYF	TGTGCCAGCGGGAGGGGTTACGAGCAGTACTTC
NA	TRBD1	TRBV27	TRBJ1-2	CASSFSRGRMAGKGYTF	TGTGCCAGCAGTTTTTCAAGGGGGCGCATGGCCGGAAAGGGCTACACCTTC
NA	NA	TRBV4-1	TRBJ1-2	CASSQEGSYGYTF	TGCGCCAGCAGCCAAGAAGGGAGCTACGGCTACACCTTC
NA	NA	TRBV5-1	TRBJ2-5	CASSLRVTETQYF	TGCGCCAGCAGCCTCAGGGTCACAGAGACCCAGTACTTC
NA	TRBD1	TRBV5-6	TRBJ2-1	CASSSGQTTVQFF	TGTGCCAGCAGCTCGGGACAGACTACAGTGCAGTTCTTC
NA	TRBD2	TRBV27	TRBJ2-7	CASRSRGTSWYEQYF	TGTGCCAGCAGGTCACGAGGGACTAGCTGGTACGAGCAGTACTTC
NA	NA	TRBV19	TRBJ2-2	CASSTLVGELFF	TGTGCCAGTAGTACTTTAGTCGGGGAGCTGTTTTTT
NA	NA	TRBV18	TRBJ2-7	CASSPLAGVNGDEQYF	TGTGCCAGCTCACCTTTGGCAGGGGTTAACGGGGACGAGCAGTACTTC
NA	TRBD1	TRBV6-1	TRBJ1-2	CASSTDRVKGYTF	TGTGCCAGCAGCACCGACAGGGTGAAGGGCTACACCTTC
NA	TRBD1	TRBV7-7	TRBJ2-1	CASSLRDRGSNEQFF	TGTGCCAGCAGCTTAAGGGACAGGGGGTCCAATGAGCAGTTCTTC
NA	NA	TRBV19	TRBJ2-7	CASSEEAGEQYF	TGTGCCAGTAGCGAAGAGGCAGGGGAGCAGTACTTC
NA	NA	TRBV10-3	TRBJ2-7	CAISEAGSHYEQYF	TGTGCCATCAGTGAGGCAGGGTCTCATTACGAGCAGTACTTC
NA	TRBD1	TRBV6-6	TRBJ2-1	CASSAPGQGGEQFF	TGTGCCAGCAGCGCACCGGGACAGGGCGGTGAGCAGTTCTTC
NA	TRBD1	TRBV11-2	TRBJ1-2	CASSLEVWGQDTNYGYTF	TGTGCCAGCAGCTTAGAAGTTTGGGGACAGGACACTAACTATGGCTACACCTTC
NA	TRBD1	TRBV11-2	TRBJ2-1	CASSSLTGDNEQFF	TGTGCCAGCAGCAGCCTGACAGGGGACAATGAGCAGTTCTTC